The 2 T cell receptor beta chains below all came from one sample that was sequenced in a study of T cells in Graves' hyperthyroidism and ophthalmopathy. TCR beta CDR3 regions were amplified from RNA transcripts. In the first-round RT-PCR of the TCR CDR3, the HTBI primer set was used. Each CDR3 protein gets one entry after TCRdb re-called the multiplex PCR reads with MiXCR. The table records 600,000 to 800,000 distinct CDR3 sequences, roughly 32% of them present only once. What was sequenced was blood. These receptors came from a woman aged 40 to 55 with Graves' hyperthyroidism.

This clonotype occurred a few times. The chain recombines TRBV7-9 with TRBJ2-7, with D possibly called TRBD1 or TRBD2 (5 bases each). The CDR3 contains 15 residues. CDR1 and CDR2 from the germline V gene are SEHNR and FQNEAQ (reference sequence). V shed 5 bases and J shed 5 bases, with 19 bases lying between them. CDR3 region: CASSRARGMGNEQYF. CDR3 in DNA: TGTGCCAGCAGCCGCGCACGGGGCATGGGGAACGAGCAGTACTTC.

As regards this clonotype: A much larger clonotype is one base distant, so this may be a read error. The CDR3 is CASEPDRAHEQYF. The CDR3 DNA is TGTGCCAGCGAACCAGACAGGGCCCACGAGCAGTACTTC. J is TRBJ2-7 and V is TRBV6-4; TRBD1 matches 7 bases. CDR1 is MRHNA and CDR2 is SNTAGT in the germline V gene. This CDR3 is built from 13 residues. The V segment lost 8 bases and the J segment 5 bases; nucleotides outside the gene matches: 9.